These 28 T cell receptor beta chains were sequenced from one sample in a study of PD-1 blockade in classical Hodgkin lymphoma. All trial patients relapsed after autologous stem cell transplantation. TCRdb's copy holds only in-frame clones and misses some; the assay was immunoSEQ multiplex PCR. The top ten clones hold about 9.9% of a sample with 25,000 to 30,000 clones, 82% of them seen once. This specimen consisted of peripheral blood mononuclear cells (PBMCs), obtained before the second cycle of nivolumab. The receptor source for this set is a human donor with classical Hodgkin lymphoma.

A remark on this clone: The junction and the germline gene differ at one end; a read error may be behind it. This chain connects TRBV2 to TRBJ1-3, with no clear D. CDR3 length: 15 residues. Germline-derived CDR1 and CDR2 are SNHLY and FYNNEI. The CDR3 protein is CASNPGGISGNTTYF. The CDR3 DNA sequence: TGTGCCAGCAACCCGGGAGGGATCTCTGGAAACACCACATATTTT.

The V call is TRBV7-9, the J call TRBJ1-3; the match to TRBD1 covers 7 bases. Per germline, CDR1 SEHNR and CDR2 FQNEAQ (reference sequence). This CDR3 has 16 amino acids. V shed 5 bases, J shed 1 base, and the junction held 8 bases outside the gene matches. The CDR3 reads CASSRGTVGSGNTIYF. The CDR3 bases are TGTGCCAGCAGCCGGGGGACAGTTGGGTCTGGAAACACCATATATTTT.

The chain links TRBV4-2 to TRBJ2-6; 7 nucleotides match TRBD1. The V and J ends lost 0 bases and 2 bases, in that order; junction bases with no gene match: 1. This CDR3 has 16 residues. Germline V gene lookup returns CDR1 LGHNA and CDR2 YNFKEQ. CDR3 bases: TGTGCCAGCAGCCAAGATCAGGGGGCTGGGGCCAACGTCCTGACTTTC. It yields the protein CASSQDQGAGANVLTF.

This clone was picked up a small number of times. This chain connects TRBV6-1 to TRBJ2-2; D gene unclear. The CDR3 sequence is 13 residues long. Germline assignment: CDR1 MNHNS and CDR2 SASEGT. The V end lost 8 bases, the J end lost 4 bases, and 11 bases lay between the germline ends. The DNA for the CDR3 is TGTGCCAGCCATGTTCTCCTCACCGGGGAGCTGTTTTTT. Residues: CASHVLLTGELFF.

The chain recombines TRBV9 with TRBJ1-1, with D unclear. The CDR3 contains 16 residues. CDR1 and CDR2 (germline): SGDLS, YYNGEE. Trimming left V 2 bases short and J 0 bases short, with 14 bases between. The CDR3 DNA follows: TGTGCCAGCAGCGTCGGAGCCCCCCTGATGAACACTGAAGCTTTCTTT. Residues: CASSVGAPLMNTEAFF.

The V gene is TRBV7-2, the J gene TRBJ2-5; TRBD1 aligns across 7 bases. Trimming removed 4 bases from V and 2 bases from J; junction bases left unmatched: 1. There are 13 residues in the CDR3. From germline, CDR1 is SGHTA and CDR2 FQGNSA. This CDR3 is CASSWDRQETQYF. CDR3 nucleotide sequence: TGTGCCAGCAGCTGGGACAGACAAGAGACCCAGTACTTC.

The genes are TRBV4-3 and TRBJ1-2; a weak D match, TRBD1 (5 bases). The CDR3 runs 15 residues. Germline V gene lookup returns CDR1 LGHNA and CDR2 YSLEER. Trimming stripped 0 bases from V and 4 bases from J, with 12 bases between. DNA of the CDR3: TGCGCCAGCAGCCAAGACGCGGGGGGAACCTATGGCTACACCTTC. Protein product: CASSQDAGGTYGYTF.

The CDR3 is CASSSQGTGELFF. CDR3 sequence (DNA): TGCGCCAGCAGCTCGCAAGGTACCGGGGAGCTGTTTTTT. This chain joins TRBV5-1 and TRBJ2-2, with D unclear. The V end lost 3 bases, the J end lost 5 bases, and 8 bases lay between the germline ends. Germline V gene sequence: CDR1 SGHRS, CDR2 YFSETQ. This CDR3 comprises 13 residues.

This chain uses TRBV7-9 with TRBJ2-5; 8 nucleotides agree with TRBD2. CDR1 and CDR2 from the germline V gene are SEHNR and FQNEAQ (reference sequence). The ends lost 3 bases at V and 4 bases at J; junction bases unmatched: 7. This CDR3 spans 15 amino acids. DNA of the CDR3: TGTGCCAGCAGCTTCCCCCGGGGGGGCCGAGAGACCCAGTACTTC. Translated, it gives CASSFPRGGRETQYF.

The gene calls are TRBV29-1 and TRBJ2-3; 9 positions agree with TRBD1. This CDR3 is built from 14 residues. The trim removed 4 bases at V and 5 bases at J, leaving 7 bases unmatched. CDR1 SQVTM and CDR2 ANQGSEA come from the germline V gene. CDR3 residues: CSVVRDRAGDTQYF. In DNA form, the CDR3 reads TGCAGCGTTGTGCGGGACAGGGCGGGAGATACGCAGTATTTT.

This chain uses TRBV18 with TRBJ1-4; a weak D match, TRBD1 (6 bases). The germline CDR1 and CDR2 sequences are KGHSH and LQKENI. Trimming shortened V by 3 bases and J by 6 bases, and 17 bases separated the two germline ends. There are 16 residues in the CDR3. The chain's CDR3 is CASSPTRGTDHEKLFF. The CDR3 nucleotides read TGTGCCAGCTCACCTACGAGGGGGACTGATCATGAAAAACTGTTTTTT. Looking up the rest from reference TRBV18 and TRBJ1-4 gives the full variable domain: NAGVMQNPRHLVRRRGQEARLRCSPMKGHSHVYWYRQLPEEGLKFMVYLQKENIIDESGMPKERFSAEFPKEGPSILRIQQVVRGDSAAYFCASSPTRGTDHEKLFFGSGTQLSVL.

The chain employs TRBV19 and TRBJ1-6, with D possibly TRBD1 on 6 matching bases. Germline V lookup: CDR1 LNHDA, CDR2 SQIVND (reference sequence). V was pared by 9 bases and J by 4 bases, with 16 bases between. The CDR3 spans 15 residues. This CDR3 is CASPRGGEYNSPLHF. CDR3 nucleotides: TGTGCCAGCCCCAGGGGAGGCGAATATAATTCACCCCTCCACTTT. The variable domain in full, completed from reference TRBV19 and TRBJ1-6, reads DGGITQSPKYLFRKEGQNVTLSCEQNLNHDAMYWYRQDPGQGLRLIYYSQIVNDFQKGDIAEGYSVSREKKESFPLTVTSAQKNPTAFYLCASPRGGEYNSPLHFGNGTRLTVT.

This clone was seen just once. The CDR3 coding sequence is TGTGCCAGCAGGGGCCGGCAGGGTCAGCCCCAGCATTTT. Protein product: CASRGRQGQPQHF. The chain carries TRBV28 and TRBJ1-5; maybe TRBD1 (5 bases). The CDR3 runs to 13 residues. V was cut by 6 bases and J by 6 bases, with 12 bases left in between. Germline lookup yields CDR1 MDHEN and CDR2 SYDVKM.

The chain has TRBV28 and TRBJ1-3; no clear D gene. Germline V lookup: CDR1 MDHEN, CDR2 SYDVKM. The CDR3 extends over 17 amino acids. V shed 3 bases and J shed 0 bases, with 15 bases lying between them. The chain's CDR3 is CASSFLIGKSSGNTIYF. In DNA, the CDR3 is TGTGCCAGCAGTTTCCTGATAGGCAAGAGCTCTGGAAACACCATATATTTT.

This chain connects TRBV6-5 to TRBJ2-1; D is unresolved. The CDR3 covers 13 residues. Per germline, CDR1 MNHEY and CDR2 SVGAGI. V gave up 0 bases and J gave up 15 bases, with 15 bases separating them. The CDR3: CASSYSVQVLGFF. In DNA, the CDR3 is TGTGCCAGCAGTTACTCGGTGCAGGTCCTGGGGTTCTTC.

V gene TRBV4-1 combines with J gene TRBJ1-2; D not resolved. V lost 0 bases and J 5 bases, leaving 13 bases between the germline ends. This CDR3 is built from 15 residues. Germline loops: CDR1 MGHRA, CDR2 YSYEKL. The DNA for the CDR3 is TGCGCCAGCAGCCAAGATGATCAAGATAGGTATGGCTACACCTTC. It specifies CASSQDDQDRYGYTF.

The chain combines TRBV7-9 with TRBJ2-1; D possibly corresponds to TRBD2 (5 bases). Per the germline V gene, CDR1 is SEHNR and CDR2 is FQNEAQ (reference sequence). V lost 5 bases to trimming and J lost 0 bases, with 11 bases between them. This CDR3 region has 15 residues. CDR3 residues: CASSPIGGSYNEQFF. CDR3 bases: TGTGCCAGCAGCCCAATAGGAGGCTCCTACAATGAGCAGTTCTTC.

The gene calls are TRBV11-3 and TRBJ2-2; the match to TRBD2 covers 12 bases. Germline trimming cut 5 bases from V and 4 bases from J; bases unmatched to any gene: 5. Germline CDR1 is SGHNT and CDR2 is YENEEA. The length of the CDR3 is 16 residues. DNA of the CDR3: TGTGCCAGCAGCCCAGGACTAGCGGGGCCCACCGGGGAGCTGTTTTTT. This sequence encodes CASSPGLAGPTGELFF.

The V and J genes are TRBV11-2 and TRBJ1-2, with D tentatively TRBD1 (5 bases). Trimming took off 7 bases at V and 4 bases at J, with 19 bases between the two ends. The CDR3 length is 15 residues. Germline CDR1 SGHAT, CDR2 FQNNGV. The DNA of the CDR3 is TGTGCCAGCACCACCGGGACTTCCCCCCTCTATGGCTACACCTTC. It is translated as CASTTGTSPLYGYTF.

J is TRBJ2-7 and V is TRBV5-6; D might be TRBD1 (5 bases). This CDR3 contains 14 residues. The germline V gene has CDR1 SGHDT and CDR2 YYEEEE. Trimming removed 4 bases from V and 2 bases from J, with 13 bases in between. The CDR3 sequence is CASSPDMTAYEQYF. CDR3 nucleotides: TGTGCCAGCAGCCCGGACATGACCGCCTACGAGCAGTACTTC.

The chain uses TRBV12-5 and TRBJ2-2; D is ambiguous. Germline V gene lookup returns CDR1 LGHNT and CDR2 FRNRAP. This CDR3 region has 12 residues. Trimming pared 6 bases from V and 5 bases from J, leaving 7 bases between. DNA for the CDR3: TGTGCTAGTGGCCCTGGGACCGGGGAGCTGTTTTTT. Encoded protein: CASGPGTGELFF.

This clone was detected once. This chain connects TRBV9 to TRBJ2-1, with D uncertain. Per the germline V gene, CDR1 is SGDLS and CDR2 is YYNGEE. The CDR3 length is 13 residues. V was shortened by 0 bases and J by 8 bases, with 9 bases between the two germline ends. DNA for the CDR3: TGTGCCAGCAGCGTAGTATCGAGATATGAGCAGTTCTTC. Translating it yields CASSVVSRYEQFF.

The CDR3 DNA follows: TGTGCCAGCAGCCAAGACGCAGGGGGGGGGATATTCTATGGCTACACCTTC. Translated: CASSQDAGGGIFYGYTF. This rearrangement joins TRBV4-2 to TRBJ1-2; 7 bases line up with TRBD1. This CDR3 comprises 17 residues. V was clipped by 0 bases and J by 4 bases; unmatched bases: 11. Germline V gene data show CDR1 as LGHNA and CDR2 as YNFKEQ.

The V and J genes are TRBV2 and TRBJ1-1; D unresolved. V was cut by 1 base and J by 5 bases, with 8 bases left in between. CDR1 and CDR2 (germline): SNHLY, FYNNEI. The CDR3 loop spans 13 amino acids. CDR3 residues: CASSEGRRTEAFF. In DNA form, the CDR3 reads TGTGCCAGCAGTGAAGGTAGGCGGACTGAAGCTTTCTTT.

The chain employs TRBV6-5 and TRBJ1-2; D possibly corresponds to TRBD1 (6 bases). CDR1 and CDR2 (germline): MNHEY, SVGAGI. V shed 2 bases and J shed 3 bases, with 10 bases lying between them. The CDR3 is 14 amino acids. The CDR3 sequence: CASSYGRGYYGYTF. As DNA, the CDR3 is TGTGCCAGCAGTTACGGGAGGGGGTACTATGGCTACACCTTC.

This rearrangement joins TRBV4-3 to TRBJ2-7; TRBD2 matches at 12 bases. Germline V CDR1 and CDR2: LGHNA, YSLEER. This CDR3 has 16 residues. Trimming cost V 2 bases and J 5 bases; bases outside gene matches: 7. CDR3 sequence: CASSQKLAGGVDEQYF. The CDR3 region has the DNA TGCGCCAGCAGCCAAAAGCTAGCGGGGGGGGTCGACGAGCAGTACTTC.

The chain combines TRBV13 with TRBJ1-1; D gene ambiguous. V lost 0 bases and J lost 9, with 8 bases in between. CDR1 and CDR2 (germline): PRHDT, FYEKMQ (reference sequence). The CDR3 is 12 amino acids. CDR3 DNA sequence: TGTGCCAGCAGCTTAGGGCAGACGAAAGCTTTCTTT. Its translation: CASSLGQTKAFF.

V is TRBV4-3 and J is TRBJ1-2; 8 bases map to TRBD1. Germline trimming cut 0 bases from V and 4 bases from J; bases unmatched to any gene: 4. Per the germline V gene, CDR1 is LGHNA and CDR2 is YSLEER. The CDR3 extends over 15 amino acids. The CDR3 bases are TGCGCCAGCAGCCAAGATACAGGGGGGACCTATGGCTACACCTTC. Its translation is CASSQDTGGTYGYTF.